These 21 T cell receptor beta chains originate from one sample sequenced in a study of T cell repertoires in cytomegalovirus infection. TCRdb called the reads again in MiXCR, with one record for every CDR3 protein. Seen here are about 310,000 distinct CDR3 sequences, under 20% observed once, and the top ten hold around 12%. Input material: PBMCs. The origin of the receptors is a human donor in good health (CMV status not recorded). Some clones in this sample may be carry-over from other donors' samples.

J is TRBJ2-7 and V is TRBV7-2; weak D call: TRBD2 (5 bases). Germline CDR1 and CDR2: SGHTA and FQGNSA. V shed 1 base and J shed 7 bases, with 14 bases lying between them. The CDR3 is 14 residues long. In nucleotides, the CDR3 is TGTGCCAGCAGCTTAGGGCGGAGGTTGGGGGAGCAGTACTTC. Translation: CASSLGRRLGEQYF. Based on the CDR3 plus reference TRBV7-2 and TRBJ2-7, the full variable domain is GAGVSQSPSNKVTEKGKDVELRCDPISGHTALYWYRQSLGQGLEFLIYFQGNSAPDKSGLPSDRFSAERTGGSVSTLTIQRTQQEDSAVYLCASSLGRRLGEQYFGPGTRLTVT.

The CDR3 DNA reads TGTGCCAGCAGCTTAGATACCGCAGGGTGGGTGTATGGCTACACCTTC. Amino acid sequence: CASSLDTAGWVYGYTF. This chain connects TRBV7-9 to TRBJ1-2; the D gene is possibly TRBD1 (5 bases). Per germline, CDR1 SEHNR and CDR2 FQNEAQ (reference sequence). V was clipped by 1 base and J by 5 bases, with 17 bases between them. The CDR3 runs to 16 residues.

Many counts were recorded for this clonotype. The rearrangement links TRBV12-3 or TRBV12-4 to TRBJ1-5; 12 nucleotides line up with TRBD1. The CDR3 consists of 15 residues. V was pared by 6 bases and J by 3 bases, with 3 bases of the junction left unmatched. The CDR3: CASRWDRGPNQPQHF. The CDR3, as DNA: TGTGCCAGCAGATGGGACAGGGGGCCCAATCAGCCCCAGCATTTT.

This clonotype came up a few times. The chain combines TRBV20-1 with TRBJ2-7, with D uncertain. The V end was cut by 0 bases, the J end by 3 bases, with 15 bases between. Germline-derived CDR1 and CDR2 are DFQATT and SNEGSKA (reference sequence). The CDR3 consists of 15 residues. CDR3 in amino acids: CSARDLGGMSYEQYF. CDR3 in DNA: TGCAGTGCTAGAGATCTAGGTGGAATGAGCTACGAGCAGTACTTC.

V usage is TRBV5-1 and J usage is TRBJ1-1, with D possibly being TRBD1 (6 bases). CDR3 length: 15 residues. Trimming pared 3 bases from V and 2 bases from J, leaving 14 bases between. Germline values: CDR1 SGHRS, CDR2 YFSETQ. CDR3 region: CASSSAGHLNTEAFF. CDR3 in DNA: TGCGCCAGCAGCTCCGCGGGACATTTAAACACTGAAGCTTTCTTT.

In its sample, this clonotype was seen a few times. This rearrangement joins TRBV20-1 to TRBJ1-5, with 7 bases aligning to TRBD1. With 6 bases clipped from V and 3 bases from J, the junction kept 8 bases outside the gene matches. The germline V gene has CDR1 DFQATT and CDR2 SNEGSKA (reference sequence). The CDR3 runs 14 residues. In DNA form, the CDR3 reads TGCAGTGCCAAATGGACAGGCTACAATCAGCCCCAGCATTTT. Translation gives CSAKWTGYNQPQHF.

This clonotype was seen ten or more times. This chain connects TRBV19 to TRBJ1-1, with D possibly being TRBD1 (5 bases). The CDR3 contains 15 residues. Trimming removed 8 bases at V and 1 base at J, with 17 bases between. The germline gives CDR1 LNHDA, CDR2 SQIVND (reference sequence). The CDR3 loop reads CASRRQAGSNTEAFF. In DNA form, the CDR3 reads TGTGCCAGTCGCCGTCAGGCAGGGTCGAACACTGAAGCTTTCTTT.

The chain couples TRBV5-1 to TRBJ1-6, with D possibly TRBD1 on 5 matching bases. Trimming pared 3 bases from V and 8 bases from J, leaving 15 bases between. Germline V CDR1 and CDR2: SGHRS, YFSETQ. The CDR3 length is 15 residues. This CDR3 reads CASSWDGDLDSPLHF. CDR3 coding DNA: TGCGCCAGCAGCTGGGACGGGGATCTGGATTCACCCCTCCACTTT.

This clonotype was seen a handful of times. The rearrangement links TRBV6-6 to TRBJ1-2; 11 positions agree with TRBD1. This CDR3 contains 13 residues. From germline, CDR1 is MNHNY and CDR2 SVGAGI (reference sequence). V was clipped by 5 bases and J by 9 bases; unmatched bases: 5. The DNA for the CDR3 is TGTGCCAGCAGTAAGGACAGGGGGCAGAGCTACACCTTC. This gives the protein CASSKDRGQSYTF.

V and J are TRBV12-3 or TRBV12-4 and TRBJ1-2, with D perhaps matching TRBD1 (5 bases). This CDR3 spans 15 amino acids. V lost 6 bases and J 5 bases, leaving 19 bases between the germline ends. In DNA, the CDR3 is TGTGCCAGCAGCGCCGCCGGGACTGGCTTTTATGGCTACACCTTC. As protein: CASSAAGTGFYGYTF.

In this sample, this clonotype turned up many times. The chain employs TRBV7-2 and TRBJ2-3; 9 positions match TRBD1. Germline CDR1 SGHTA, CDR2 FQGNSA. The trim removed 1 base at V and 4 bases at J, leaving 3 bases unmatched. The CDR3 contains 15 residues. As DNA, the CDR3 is TGTGCCAGCAGCTTAGGGGGACAGGGTCCAGATACGCAGTATTTT. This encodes CASSLGGQGPDTQYF.

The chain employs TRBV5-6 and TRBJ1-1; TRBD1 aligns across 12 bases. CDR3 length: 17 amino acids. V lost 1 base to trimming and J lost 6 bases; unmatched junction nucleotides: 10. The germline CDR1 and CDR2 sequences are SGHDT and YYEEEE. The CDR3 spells CASSLTGQGAGGAEAFF. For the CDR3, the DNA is TGTGCCAGCAGCTTGACGGGACAGGGGGCGGGGGGCGCTGAAGCTTTCTTT.

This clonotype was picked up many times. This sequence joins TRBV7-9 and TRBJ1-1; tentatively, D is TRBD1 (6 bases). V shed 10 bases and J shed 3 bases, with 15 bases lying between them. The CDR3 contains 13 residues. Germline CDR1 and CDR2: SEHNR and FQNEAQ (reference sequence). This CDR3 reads CATKQGGHTEAFF. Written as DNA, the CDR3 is TGTGCCACCAAACAGGGCGGCCACACTGAAGCTTTCTTT.

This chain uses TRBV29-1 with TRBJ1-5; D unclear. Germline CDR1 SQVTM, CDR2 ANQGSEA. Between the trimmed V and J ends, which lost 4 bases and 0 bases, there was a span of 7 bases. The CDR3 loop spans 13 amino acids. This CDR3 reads CSVGTVSNQPQHF. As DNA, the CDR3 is TGCAGCGTTGGGACGGTTAGCAATCAGCCCCAGCATTTT.

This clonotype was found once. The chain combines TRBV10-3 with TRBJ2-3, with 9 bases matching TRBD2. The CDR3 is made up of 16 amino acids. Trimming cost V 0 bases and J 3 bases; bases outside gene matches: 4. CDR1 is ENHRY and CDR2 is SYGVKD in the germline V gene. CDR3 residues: CAISESLAGETDTQYF. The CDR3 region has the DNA TGTGCCATCAGTGAGTCATTAGCGGGGGAAACAGATACGCAGTATTTT.

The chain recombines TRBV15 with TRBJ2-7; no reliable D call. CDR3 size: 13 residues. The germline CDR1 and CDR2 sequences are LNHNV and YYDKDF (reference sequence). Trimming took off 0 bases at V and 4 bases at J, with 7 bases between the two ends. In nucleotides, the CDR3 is TGTGCCACCAGCAGAGATGCAGTTTACGAGCAGTACTTC. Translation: CATSRDAVYEQYF.

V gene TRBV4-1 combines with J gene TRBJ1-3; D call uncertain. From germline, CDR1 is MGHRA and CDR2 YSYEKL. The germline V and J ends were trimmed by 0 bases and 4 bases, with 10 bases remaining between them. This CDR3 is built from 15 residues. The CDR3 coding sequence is TGCGCCAGCAGCCAAGAGAGAGGGTTCGGAAACACCATATATTTT. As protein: CASSQERGFGNTIYF.

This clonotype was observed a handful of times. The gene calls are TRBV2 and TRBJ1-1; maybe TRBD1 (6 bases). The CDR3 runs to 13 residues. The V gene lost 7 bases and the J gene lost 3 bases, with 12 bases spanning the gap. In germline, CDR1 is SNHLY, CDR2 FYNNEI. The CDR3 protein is CASKSYRDTEAFF. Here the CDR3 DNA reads TGTGCCAGCAAATCATACAGGGACACTGAAGCTTTCTTT.

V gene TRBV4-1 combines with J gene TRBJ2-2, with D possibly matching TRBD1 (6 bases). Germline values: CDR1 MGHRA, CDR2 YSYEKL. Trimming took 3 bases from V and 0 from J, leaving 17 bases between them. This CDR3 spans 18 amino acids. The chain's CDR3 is CASSQERAGASNTGELFF. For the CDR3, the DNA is TGCGCCAGCAGCCAGGAACGGGCAGGGGCATCGAACACCGGGGAGCTGTTTTTT.

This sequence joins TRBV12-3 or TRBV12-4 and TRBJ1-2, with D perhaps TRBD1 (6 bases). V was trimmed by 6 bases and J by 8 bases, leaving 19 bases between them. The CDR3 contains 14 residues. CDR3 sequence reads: CASSTGQGIRGYTF. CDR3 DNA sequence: TGTGCCAGCAGCACGGGACAAGGGATTAGAGGCTACACCTTC.

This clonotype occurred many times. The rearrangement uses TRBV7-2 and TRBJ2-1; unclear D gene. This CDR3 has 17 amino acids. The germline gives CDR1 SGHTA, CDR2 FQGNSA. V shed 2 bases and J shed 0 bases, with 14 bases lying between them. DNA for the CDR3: TGTGCCAGCAGCTTAATTCGCCTACGGAGCTCCTACAATGAGCAGTTCTTC. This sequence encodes CASSLIRLRSSYNEQFF.